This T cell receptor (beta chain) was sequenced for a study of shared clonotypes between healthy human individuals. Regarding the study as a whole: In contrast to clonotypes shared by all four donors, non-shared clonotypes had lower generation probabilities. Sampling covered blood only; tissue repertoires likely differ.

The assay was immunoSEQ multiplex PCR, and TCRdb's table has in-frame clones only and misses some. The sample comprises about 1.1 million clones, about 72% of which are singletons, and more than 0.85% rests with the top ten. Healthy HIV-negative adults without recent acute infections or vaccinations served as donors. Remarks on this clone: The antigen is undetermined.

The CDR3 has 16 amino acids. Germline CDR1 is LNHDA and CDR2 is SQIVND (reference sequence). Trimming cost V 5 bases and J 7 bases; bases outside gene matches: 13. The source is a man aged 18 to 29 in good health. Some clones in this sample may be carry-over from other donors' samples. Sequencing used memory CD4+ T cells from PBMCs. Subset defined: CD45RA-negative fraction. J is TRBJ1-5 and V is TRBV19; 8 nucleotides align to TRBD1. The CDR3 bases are TGTGCCAGTAGTTACAGGGGGGGAATGGCGAGGCAGCCCCAGCATTTT. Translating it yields CASSYRGGMARQPQHF.